Listed below are T cell receptor beta chains from one sample, sequenced in a study of T cells in Graves' hyperthyroidism and ophthalmopathy. In TCRdb, the multiplex PCR reads were re-called with MiXCR into one record per CDR3 protein. Among about 740,000 distinct CDR3 sequences, approximately 15% were seen once, and the ten largest hold roughly 10%. Sequencing was performed on blood. The source of these receptors is a woman aged 18-29 years with Graves' hyperthyroidism. Both conserved end residues are part of each CDR3. A D gene is named only where the DNA matches it firmly. A row's size may be missing; if present it is once, few, many or a size class.

many,.,TRBJ1-2,TRBV6-5,TGTGCCAGCAGTTACTCCGGGCAGCCTTATGGCTACACCTTC,CASSYSGQPYGYTF
.,TRBD2,TRBJ2-4,TRBV7-9,TGTGCCAGCAGCCATAGCGGGGGCCTAGCCAAAAACATTCAGTACTTC,CASSHSGGLAKNIQYF
many,.,TRBJ2-5,TRBV3-1,TGTGCCAGCAGCCAAGAGATTGCAGCGACCCAGTACTTC,CASSQEIAATQYF
.,TRBD1,TRBJ2-2,TRBV28,TGTGCCAGCAGTTACCCCGGGCAGGGGGCCAACACCGGGGAGCTGTTTTTT,CASSYPGQGANTGELFF
many,.,TRBJ1-2,TRBV3-1,TGTGCCAGCAGCCAAGCGGAGAACTATGGCTACACCTTC,CASSQAENYGYTF
many,.,TRBJ1-1,TRBV6-2/TRBV6-3,TGTGCCAGCAGTTTTTGGGGCGGCCCTGAAGCTTTCTTT,CASSFWGGPEAFF
many,.,TRBJ1-3,TRBV12-3/TRBV12-4,TGTGCCAGCAGAGGGTTTCCTGGAAACACCATATATTTT,CASRGFPGNTIYF
few,.,TRBJ1-1,TRBV10-1,TGCGCCAGCAGTGAGAAGGTCTCCCGGGAAGCTTTCTTT,CASSEKVSREAFF
many,.,TRBJ2-7,TRBV20-1,TGCAGTGCAAGGACGGCATTGGGGGAGCAGTACTTC,CSARTALGEQYF
many,TRBD1,TRBJ1-4,TRBV28,TGTGCCAGCAGTTTCCGGGACAGGGTAAAAAAACTGTTTTTT,CASSFRDRVKKLFF
many,.,TRBJ2-7,TRBV9,TGTGCCAGCAGCGCGGGACTGCGCAGCGACGAGCAGTACTTC,CASSAGLRSDEQYF
many,TRBD2,TRBJ2-1,TRBV27,TGTGCCAGCAGTCGGCCCCTAGCGGGATCTACCGCCGCCTACAATGAGCAGTTCTTC,CASSRPLAGSTAAYNEQFF
few,TRBD1,TRBJ1-1,TRBV11-1,TGTGCCAGCAGCCCCAAATACAGGGGTGAAGCTTTCTTT,CASSPKYRGEAFF
.,.,TRBJ2-1,TRBV7-6,TGTGCCGGCAGCTTAAGTGATGAGCAGTTCTTC,CAGSLSDEQFF
many,.,TRBJ2-3,TRBV11-2,TGTGCCAGCAGCCCAGGTCCAATCCGCGGCACAGATACGCAGTATTTT,CASSPGPIRGTDTQYF
many,.,TRBJ2-2,TRBV12-3/TRBV12-4,TGTGCCAGCAGTTTCCCACAGACCCTGAACACCGGGGAGCTGTTTTTT,CASSFPQTLNTGELFF
.,TRBD2,TRBJ2-7,TRBV5-1,TGCGCCAGCAGCTCCCTACCGACTAGCGGGAGGACCCCCTACGAGCAGTACTTC,CASSSLPTSGRTPYEQYF
many,TRBD1,TRBJ2-7,TRBV6-1,TGTGCCAGCAGTGCCGGACAGGGGGCAGGGGAGCAGTACTTC,CASSAGQGAGEQYF
many,.,TRBJ2-5,TRBV12-3/TRBV12-4,TGTGCCAGCAGATTAGGGGGAGTAGGAATAGAGACCCAGTACTTC,CASRLGGVGIETQYF
.,.,TRBJ1-2,TRBV12-3/TRBV12-4,TGTGCCAGCAGTAGCGGGTTTAACTATGGCTACACCTTC,CASSSGFNYGYTF
few,.,TRBJ2-4,TRBV11-2,TGTGCCAGCAGCTCCCTCCCGCAAGGGGCCAAAAACATTCAGTACTTC,CASSSLPQGAKNIQYF
many,.,TRBJ1-4,TRBV18,TGTGCCAGCTCACCTCGGACAACCGAAAAACTGTTTTTT,CASSPRTTEKLFF
.,.,TRBJ2-1,TRBV11-3,TGTGCCAGCAGGCCCCCCGGGGAGAATGAGCAGTTCTTC,CASRPPGENEQFF
few,.,TRBJ1-1,TRBV15,TGTGCCACCAGCAGAGAACGGGGGACTGAAGCTTTCTTT,CATSRERGTEAFF
many,.,TRBJ2-7,TRBV2,TGTGCCAGCACGGCGGGATACTACGAGCAGTACTTC,CASTAGYYEQYF